This TCR beta chain was captured in a study of control samples from healthy donors and cancer patients. This CDR3 is built from 14 residues. Sequencing was performed with immunoSEQ multiplex PCR; in TCRdb, only in-frame clones are kept and a portion is missing. The table lists approximately 100,000 clones, more than 75% of them singletons. The table lists this clone with a count of one. The source material was blood. The source of this sequence is a man in his 60s in good health. The chain combines TRBV21-1 with TRBJ2-1; TRBD2 is taken as the D call from the table, unchecked against the DNA. TRBV21-1 is flagged as a pseudogene. CDR3: CASSKWSRDNEQFF. The CDR3 DNA is TGTGCCAGCAGCAAGTGGAGCCGCGACAATGAGCAGTTCTTC.